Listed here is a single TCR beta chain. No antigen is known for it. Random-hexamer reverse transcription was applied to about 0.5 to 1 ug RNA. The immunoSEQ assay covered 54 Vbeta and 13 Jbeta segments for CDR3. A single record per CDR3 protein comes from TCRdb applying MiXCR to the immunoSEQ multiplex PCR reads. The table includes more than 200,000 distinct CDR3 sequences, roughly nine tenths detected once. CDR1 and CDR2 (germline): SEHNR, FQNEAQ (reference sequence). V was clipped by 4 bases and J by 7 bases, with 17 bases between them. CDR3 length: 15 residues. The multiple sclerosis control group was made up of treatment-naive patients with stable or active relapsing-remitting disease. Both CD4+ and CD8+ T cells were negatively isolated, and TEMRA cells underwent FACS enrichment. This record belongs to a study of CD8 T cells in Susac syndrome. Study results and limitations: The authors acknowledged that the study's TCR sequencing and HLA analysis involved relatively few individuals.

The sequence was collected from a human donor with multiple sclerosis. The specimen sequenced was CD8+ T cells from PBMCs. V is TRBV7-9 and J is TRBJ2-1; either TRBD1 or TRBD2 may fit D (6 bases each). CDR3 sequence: CASSWAGEAWNEQFF. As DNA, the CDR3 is TGTGCCAGCAGCTGGGCAGGGGAGGCTTGGAATGAGCAGTTCTTC.